This is a list of T cell receptor beta chains from one sample in a study of regulatory T cells in long-lasting Graves disease. Via MiXCR, TCRdb re-called the multiplex PCR reads, giving one row per CDR3 protein. In the table there are about 430,000 distinct CDR3 sequences, 15% of which are singletons. The same sample was also used in a study of T cells in Graves' hyperthyroidism and ophthalmopathy.

Sequencing used peripheral blood mononuclear cells (PBMCs), obtained at new diagnosis, from a patient treated with antithyroid drugs. Receptors originate from a woman in her forties with Graves disease. Each CDR3 is given with its conserved first and last residue. Fields, in order: V gene, J gene, clone size, D gene, CDR3 DNA, CDR3 protein. A D gene is named only where the DNA matches it firmly. Part of the rows lack a size; the others show once, few, many or a class for expanded clones.

V gene: TRBV28; J gene: TRBJ2-5; clone size: many; D gene: TRBD1; CDR3 DNA: TGTGCCAGCACCCTGCCGACAGGGGTAGAAGAGACCCAGTACTTC; CDR3 protein: CASTLPTGVEETQYF
V gene: TRBV30; J gene: TRBJ2-3; clone size: many; D gene: TRBD2; CDR3 DNA: TGTGCCTGGAGGGGATTAGCGGGAGCCACAGATACGCAGTATTTT; CDR3 protein: CAWRGLAGATDTQYF
V gene: TRBV28; J gene: TRBJ2-7; clone size: many; D gene: NA; CDR3 DNA: TGTGCCAGCAGCGGACTGCGGGTCTACGAGCAGTACTTC; CDR3 protein: CASSGLRVYEQYF
V gene: TRBV11-3; J gene: TRBJ1-1; clone size: once; D gene: NA; CDR3 DNA: TGTGCCAGCAGTTGGGGGGGGCGAGGAGGAACTGAAGCTTTCTTT; CDR3 protein: CASSWGGRGGTEAFF
V gene: TRBV4-3; J gene: TRBJ2-3; clone size: NA; D gene: TRBD1; CDR3 DNA: TGCGCCAGCAGCCAGCGCCCGGGACAGATGCAGTATTTT; CDR3 protein: CASSQRPGQMQYF
V gene: TRBV5-1; J gene: TRBJ1-2; clone size: few; D gene: NA; CDR3 DNA: TGCGCCAGCAGCTTGGGGCCTTCTAACTATGGCTACACCTTC; CDR3 protein: CASSLGPSNYGYTF
V gene: TRBV2; J gene: TRBJ2-4; clone size: many; D gene: TRBD1; CDR3 DNA: TGTGCCAGCAAAGTCGGACAGGGCATTCAGTACTTC; CDR3 protein: CASKVGQGIQYF
V gene: TRBV12-3/TRBV12-4; J gene: TRBJ1-2; clone size: many; D gene: NA; CDR3 DNA: TGTGCCAGCAGTGATAATACAGGTGCTAACTATGGCTACACCTTC; CDR3 protein: CASSDNTGANYGYTF
V gene: TRBV9; J gene: TRBJ2-5; clone size: NA; D gene: NA; CDR3 DNA: TGTGCCAGCAGCGTTTCGGGAGTGGGGGAGACCCGGTACTTC; CDR3 protein: CASSVSGVGETRYF
V gene: TRBV28; J gene: TRBJ2-1; clone size: many; D gene: TRBD2; CDR3 DNA: TGTGCCAGCAGTTTGCGACTAGCGGGAGGTTGGGAGCAGTTCTTC; CDR3 protein: CASSLRLAGGWEQFF
V gene: TRBV6-1; J gene: TRBJ1-1; clone size: NA; D gene: NA; CDR3 DNA: TGTGCCAGCAGTCACCCGGGAGGGAACACTGAAGCTTTCTTT; CDR3 protein: CASSHPGGNTEAFF
V gene: TRBV7-2; J gene: TRBJ2-2; clone size: many; D gene: NA; CDR3 DNA: TGTGCCAGCAGCTTAGAAGTCAGGCTGGCCGGGGAGCTGTTTTTT; CDR3 protein: CASSLEVRLAGELFF
V gene: TRBV12-3/TRBV12-4; J gene: TRBJ1-1; clone size: NA; D gene: NA; CDR3 DNA: TGTGCCAGCAGTTTCGAACCCATGAACACTGAAGCTTTCTTT; CDR3 protein: CASSFEPMNTEAFF
V gene: TRBV7-2; J gene: TRBJ2-7; clone size: many; D gene: TRBD2; CDR3 DNA: TGTGCCAGCAGCTTAGTTGGACTAGCGGCCTACGAGCAGTACTTC; CDR3 protein: CASSLVGLAAYEQYF
V gene: TRBV28; J gene: TRBJ2-7; clone size: many; D gene: NA; CDR3 DNA: TGTGCCAGCAGTGACCAGCATCCTATGTACTTC; CDR3 protein: CASSDQHPMYF
V gene: TRBV30; J gene: TRBJ2-5; clone size: NA; D gene: NA; CDR3 DNA: TGTGCCTGGAGTGCCGCGACTAGAGAGACCCAGTACTTC; CDR3 protein: CAWSAATRETQYF
V gene: TRBV27; J gene: TRBJ2-2; clone size: NA; D gene: TRBD2; CDR3 DNA: TGTGCCAGCAGTTCGGGACTAGCGGGTTCTTTCGGGGGGAACACCGGGGAGCTGTTTTTT; CDR3 protein: CASSSGLAGSFGGNTGELFF
V gene: TRBV19; J gene: TRBJ2-5; clone size: NA; D gene: TRBD2; CDR3 DNA: TGTGCCAGTAGCAAGACTAGCGGCCCCAGGGGGACCCAGTACTTC; CDR3 protein: CASSKTSGPRGTQYF
V gene: TRBV10-3; J gene: TRBJ2-3; clone size: NA; D gene: TRBD2; CDR3 DNA: TGTGCCAGCAGTACGCCTTTAGCGGGAGGGCTGGGGGATACGCAGTATTTT; CDR3 protein: CASSTPLAGGLGDTQYF
V gene: TRBV19; J gene: TRBJ1-2; clone size: few; D gene: TRBD1; CDR3 DNA: TGTGCCAGCAACCTCCGCCAGGGGGCGAATGGCTACACCTTC; CDR3 protein: CASNLRQGANGYTF
V gene: TRBV29-1; J gene: TRBJ2-7; clone size: many; D gene: NA; CDR3 DNA: TGCAGCGTTGAAGCGGACTCCTACGAGCAGTACTTC; CDR3 protein: CSVEADSYEQYF
V gene: TRBV5-1; J gene: TRBJ2-3; clone size: many; D gene: NA; CDR3 DNA: TGTGCCAGCAGCTTGGGGCAGGACACAGATACGCAGTATTTT; CDR3 protein: CASSLGQDTDTQYF